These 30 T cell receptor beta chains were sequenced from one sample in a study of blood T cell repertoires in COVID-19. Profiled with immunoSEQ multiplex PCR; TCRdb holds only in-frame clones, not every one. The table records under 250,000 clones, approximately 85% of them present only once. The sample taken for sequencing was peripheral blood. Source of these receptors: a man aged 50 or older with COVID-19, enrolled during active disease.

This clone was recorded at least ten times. Written as DNA, the CDR3 is TGTGCCAGCAGTGAGAGTTTCGAATCACCCCTCCACTTT. It encodes CASSESFESPLHF. This rearrangement joins TRBV6-1 to TRBJ1-6; no reliable D call. CDR1 is MNHNS and CDR2 is SASEGT in the germline V gene. V was trimmed by 3 bases and J by 10 bases, leaving 10 bases between them. The CDR3 consists of 13 residues.

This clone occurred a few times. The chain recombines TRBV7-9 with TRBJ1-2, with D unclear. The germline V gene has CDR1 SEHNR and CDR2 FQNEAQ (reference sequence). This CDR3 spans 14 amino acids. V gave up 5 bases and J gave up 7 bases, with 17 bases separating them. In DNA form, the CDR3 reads TGTGCCAGCAGCCCCTGGGCGTCAGGCTCTGGCTACACCTTC. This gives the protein CASSPWASGSGYTF.

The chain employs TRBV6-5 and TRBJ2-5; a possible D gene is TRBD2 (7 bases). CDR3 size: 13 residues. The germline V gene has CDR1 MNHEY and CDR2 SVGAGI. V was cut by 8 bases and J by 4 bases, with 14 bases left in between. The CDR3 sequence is CASSRGGIETQYF. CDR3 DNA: TGTGCCAGCTCAAGGGGGGGTATAGAGACCCAGTACTTC.

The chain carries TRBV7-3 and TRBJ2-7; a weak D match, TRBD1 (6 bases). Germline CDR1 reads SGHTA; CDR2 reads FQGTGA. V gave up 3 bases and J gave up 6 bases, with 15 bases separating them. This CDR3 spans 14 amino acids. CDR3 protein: CASSLFQGWVEQYF. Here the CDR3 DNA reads TGTGCCAGCAGCTTGTTTCAGGGGTGGGTCGAGCAGTACTTC.

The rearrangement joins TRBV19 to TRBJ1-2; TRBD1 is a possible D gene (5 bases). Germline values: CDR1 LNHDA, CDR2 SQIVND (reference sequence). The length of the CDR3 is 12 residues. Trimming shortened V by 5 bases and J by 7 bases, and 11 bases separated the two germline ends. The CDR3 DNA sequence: TGTGCCAGTAGTTTCACAGGTATTGGCTACACCTTC. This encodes CASSFTGIGYTF.

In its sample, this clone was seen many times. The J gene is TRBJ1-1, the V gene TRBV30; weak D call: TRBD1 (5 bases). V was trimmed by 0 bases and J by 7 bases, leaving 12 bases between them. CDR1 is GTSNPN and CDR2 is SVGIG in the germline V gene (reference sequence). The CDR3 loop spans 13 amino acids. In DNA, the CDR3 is TGTGCCTGGAGTGTGTCCAGGGCCCGTGAAGCTTTCTTT. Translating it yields CAWSVSRAREAFF.

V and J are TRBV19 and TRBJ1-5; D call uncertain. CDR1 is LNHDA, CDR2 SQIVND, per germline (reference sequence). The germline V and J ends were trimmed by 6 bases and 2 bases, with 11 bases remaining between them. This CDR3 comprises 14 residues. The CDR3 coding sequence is TGTGCCAGTAGCTTTCCACGAGGCAATCAGCCCCAGCATTTT. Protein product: CASSFPRGNQPQHF.

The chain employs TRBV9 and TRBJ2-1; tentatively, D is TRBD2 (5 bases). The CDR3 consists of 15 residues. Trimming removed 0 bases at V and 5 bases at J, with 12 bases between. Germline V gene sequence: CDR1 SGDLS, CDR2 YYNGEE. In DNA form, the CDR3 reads TGTGCCAGCAGCGTAGCCCCCGACGGGGACAATGAGCAGTTCTTC. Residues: CASSVAPDGDNEQFF.

CDR3 coding DNA: TGTGCCAGCAGCTCCCCATTAAGCGGGGGGGACACCGGGGAGCTGTTTTTT. This encodes CASSSPLSGGDTGELFF. This sequence joins TRBV7-9 and TRBJ2-2, with TRBD2 matching over 10 bases. CDR3 length equals 17 residues. V dropped 4 bases and J dropped 3; count of bases not matched to a gene: 8. Germline V gives CDR1 SEHNR, CDR2 FQNEAQ (reference sequence).

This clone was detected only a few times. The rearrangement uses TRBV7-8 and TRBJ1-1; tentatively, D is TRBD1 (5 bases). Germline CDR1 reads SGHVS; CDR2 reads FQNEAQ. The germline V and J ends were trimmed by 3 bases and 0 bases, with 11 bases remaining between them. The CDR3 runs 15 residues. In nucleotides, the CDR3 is TGTGCCAGCAGCTTCGGGGGGATGGTGAACACTGAAGCTTTCTTT. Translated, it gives CASSFGGMVNTEAFF.

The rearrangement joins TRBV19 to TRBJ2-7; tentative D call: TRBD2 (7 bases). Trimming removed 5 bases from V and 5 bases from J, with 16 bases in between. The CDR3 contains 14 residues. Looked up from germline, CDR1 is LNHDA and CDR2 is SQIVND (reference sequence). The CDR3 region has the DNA TGTGCCAGTAGTCCCAGAGGGGGGGAGAACGAGCAGTACTTC. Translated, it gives CASSPRGGENEQYF.

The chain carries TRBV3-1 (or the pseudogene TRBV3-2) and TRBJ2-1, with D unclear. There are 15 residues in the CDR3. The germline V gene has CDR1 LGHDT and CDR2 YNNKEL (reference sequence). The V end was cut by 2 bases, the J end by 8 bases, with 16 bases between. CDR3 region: CASSQSPTRYDEQFF. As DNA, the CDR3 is TGTGCCAGCAGCCAAAGCCCCACCCGGTACGATGAGCAGTTCTTC.

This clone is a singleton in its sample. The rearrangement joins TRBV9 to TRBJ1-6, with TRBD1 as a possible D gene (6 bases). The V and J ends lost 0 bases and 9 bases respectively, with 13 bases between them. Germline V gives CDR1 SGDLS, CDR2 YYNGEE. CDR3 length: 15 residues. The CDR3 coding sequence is TGTGCCAGCAGCGTAGCAGGGGTGGGAAGTTCACCCCTCCACTTT. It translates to CASSVAGVGSSPLHF.

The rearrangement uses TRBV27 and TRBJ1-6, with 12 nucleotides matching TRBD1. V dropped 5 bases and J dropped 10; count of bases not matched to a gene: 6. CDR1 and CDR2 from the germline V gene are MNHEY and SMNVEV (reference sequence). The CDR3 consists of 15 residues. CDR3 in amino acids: CASSTGTGGLSPLHF. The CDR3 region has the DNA TGTGCCAGCAGTACCGGGACAGGGGGCTTATCACCCCTCCACTTT.

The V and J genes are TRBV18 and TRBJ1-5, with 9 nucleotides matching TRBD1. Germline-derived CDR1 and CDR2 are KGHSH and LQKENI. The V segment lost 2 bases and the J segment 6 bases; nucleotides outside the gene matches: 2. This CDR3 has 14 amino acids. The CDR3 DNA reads TGTGCCAGCTCACCAGGGACAGGGTTTCAGCCCCAGCATTTT. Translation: CASSPGTGFQPQHF.

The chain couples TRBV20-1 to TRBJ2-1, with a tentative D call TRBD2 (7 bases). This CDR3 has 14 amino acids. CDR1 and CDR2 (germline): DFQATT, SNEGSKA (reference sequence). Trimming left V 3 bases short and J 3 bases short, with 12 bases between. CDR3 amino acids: CSASPGGSYNEQFF. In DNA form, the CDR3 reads TGCAGTGCTAGTCCGGGGGGCAGCTACAATGAGCAGTTCTTC.

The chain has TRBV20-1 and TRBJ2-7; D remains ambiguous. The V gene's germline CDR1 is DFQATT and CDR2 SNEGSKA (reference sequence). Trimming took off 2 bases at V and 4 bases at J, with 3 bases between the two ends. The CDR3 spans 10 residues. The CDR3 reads CSARLYEQYF. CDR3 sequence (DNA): TGCAGTGCTAGATTATACGAGCAGTACTTC.

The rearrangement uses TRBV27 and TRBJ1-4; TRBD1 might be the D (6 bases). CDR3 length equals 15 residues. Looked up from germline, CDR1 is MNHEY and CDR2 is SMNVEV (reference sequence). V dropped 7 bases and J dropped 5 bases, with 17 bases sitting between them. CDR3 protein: CASTRLDSQNEKLFF. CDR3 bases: TGTGCCAGCACCCGGTTGGACAGTCAAAATGAAAAACTGTTTTTT.

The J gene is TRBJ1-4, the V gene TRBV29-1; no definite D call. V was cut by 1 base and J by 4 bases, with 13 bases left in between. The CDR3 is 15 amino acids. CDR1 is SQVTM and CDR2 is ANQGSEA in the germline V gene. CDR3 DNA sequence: TGCAGCGTTGAAGCGGGAACAGCCTTTAATGAAAAACTGTTTTTT. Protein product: CSVEAGTAFNEKLFF.

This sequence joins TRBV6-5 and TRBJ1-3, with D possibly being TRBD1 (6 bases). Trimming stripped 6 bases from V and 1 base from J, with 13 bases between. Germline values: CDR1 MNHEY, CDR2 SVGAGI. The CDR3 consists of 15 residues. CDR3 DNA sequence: TGTGCCAGCAGAATATCCAGGGGATCTGGAAACACCATATATTTT. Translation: CASRISRGSGNTIYF.

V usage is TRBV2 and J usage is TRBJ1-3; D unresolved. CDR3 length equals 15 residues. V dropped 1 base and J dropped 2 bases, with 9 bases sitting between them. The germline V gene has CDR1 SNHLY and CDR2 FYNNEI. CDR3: CASSEVRRAGNTIYF. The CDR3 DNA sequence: TGTGCCAGCAGTGAAGTTCGGCGGGCTGGAAACACCATATATTTT.

The CDR3 nucleotides are TGTGCCAGCAGTGAATATACCGGGACAGCCTCCTACAATGAGCAGTTCTTC. Protein: CASSEYTGTASYNEQFF. The chain has TRBV2 and TRBJ2-1, with 7 bases identical to TRBD1. The germline V gene encodes CDR1 SNHLY and CDR2 FYNNEI. Trimming removed 2 bases from V and 0 bases from J; junction bases left unmatched: 7. The CDR3 contains 17 residues.

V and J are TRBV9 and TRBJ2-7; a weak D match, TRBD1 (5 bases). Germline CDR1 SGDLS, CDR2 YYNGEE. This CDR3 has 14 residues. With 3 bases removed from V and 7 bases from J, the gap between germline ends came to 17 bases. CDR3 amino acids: CASSATAQNREQYF. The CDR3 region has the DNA TGTGCCAGCAGCGCGACAGCACAGAATCGGGAGCAGTACTTC. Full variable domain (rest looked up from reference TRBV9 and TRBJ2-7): DSGVTQTPKHLITATGQRVTLRCSPRSGDLSVYWYQQSLDQGLQFLIQYYNGEERAKGNILERFSAQQFPDLHSELNLSSLELGDSALYFCASSATAQNREQYFGPGTRLTVT.

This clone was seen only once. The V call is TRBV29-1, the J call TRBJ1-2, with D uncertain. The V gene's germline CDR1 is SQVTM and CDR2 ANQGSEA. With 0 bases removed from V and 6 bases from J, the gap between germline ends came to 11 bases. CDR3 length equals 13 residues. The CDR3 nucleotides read TGCAGCGTTGAAGACCCCGCGGGAGATGGCTACACCTTC. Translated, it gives CSVEDPAGDGYTF.

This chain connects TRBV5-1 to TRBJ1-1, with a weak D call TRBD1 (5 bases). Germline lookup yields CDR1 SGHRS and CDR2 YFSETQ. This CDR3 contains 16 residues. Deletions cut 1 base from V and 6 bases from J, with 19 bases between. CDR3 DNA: TGCGCCAGCAGCTTGTTGGGGGGTACCAGGGACCCTGAAGCTTTCTTT. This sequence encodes CASSLLGGTRDPEAFF.

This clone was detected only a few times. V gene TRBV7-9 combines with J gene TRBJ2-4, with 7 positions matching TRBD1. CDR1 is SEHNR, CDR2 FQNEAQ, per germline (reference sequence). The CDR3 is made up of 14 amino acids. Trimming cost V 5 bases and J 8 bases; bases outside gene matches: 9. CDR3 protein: CASSDGTAGHIQYF. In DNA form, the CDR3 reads TGTGCCAGCAGCGACGGGACAGCCGGTCACATTCAGTACTTC.

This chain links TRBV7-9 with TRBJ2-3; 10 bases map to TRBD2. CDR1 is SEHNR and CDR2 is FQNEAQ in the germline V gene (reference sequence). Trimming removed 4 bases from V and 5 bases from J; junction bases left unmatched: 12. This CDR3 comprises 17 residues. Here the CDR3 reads CASSSPLAGVSEDTQYF. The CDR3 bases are TGTGCCAGCAGCTCCCCGCTAGCGGGGGTGTCGGAAGATACGCAGTATTTT.

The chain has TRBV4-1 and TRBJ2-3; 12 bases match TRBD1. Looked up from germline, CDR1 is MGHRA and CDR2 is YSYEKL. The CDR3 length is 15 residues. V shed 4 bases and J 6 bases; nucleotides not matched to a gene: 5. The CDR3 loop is CASSPGQGAADTQYF. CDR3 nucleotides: TGCGCCAGCAGCCCGGGACAGGGGGCGGCGGATACGCAGTATTTT.

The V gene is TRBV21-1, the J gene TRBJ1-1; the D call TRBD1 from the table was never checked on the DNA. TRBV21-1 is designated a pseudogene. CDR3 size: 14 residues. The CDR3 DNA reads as TGTGCCAGCAGCCCACGGACAGGCGGGACTGAAGCTTTCTTT. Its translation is CASSPRTGGTEAFF.

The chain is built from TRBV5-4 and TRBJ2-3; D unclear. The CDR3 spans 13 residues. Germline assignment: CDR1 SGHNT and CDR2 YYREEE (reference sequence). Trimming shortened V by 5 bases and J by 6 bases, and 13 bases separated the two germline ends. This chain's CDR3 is CASSPQPRDTQYF. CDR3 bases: TGTGCCAGCAGTCCCCAACCCCGGGATACGCAGTATTTT.